This T cell receptor beta chain emerged from a study of molecular identifiers for immune sequencing clone quantification. Background on the study: Within a replicate experiment, RNA obtained from either about 20,000 or 100,000 naive CD8 cells was divided into five aliquots, and four of those aliquots were then sequenced.

Germline V lookup: CDR1 MNHNS, CDR2 SASEGT. This CDR3 comprises 14 residues. Comments on this clonotype: Sequence at one end of the junction differs from germline and may be a read error.

Each CDR3 protein is one row after TCRdb ran MiXCR on the PCR reads. The sample holds 350,000 or so distinct CDR3 sequences, over 20% seen once. This TCR derives from a human donor in good health. Some libraries in this study had Jurkat cell RNA spiked in. The chain combines TRBV6-1 with TRBJ1-1; no clear D. What was sequenced was naive CD8+ T cells from blood, with Jurkat cell RNA spiked in. The sample's subset: FACS-sorted CD8+CD4-CCR7+CD45RA+ naive T cells. CDR3 protein: CASGELYGDTEAFF. The CDR3 DNA follows: TGTGCCAGCGGTGAATTGTATGGGGACACTGAAGCTTTCTTT.